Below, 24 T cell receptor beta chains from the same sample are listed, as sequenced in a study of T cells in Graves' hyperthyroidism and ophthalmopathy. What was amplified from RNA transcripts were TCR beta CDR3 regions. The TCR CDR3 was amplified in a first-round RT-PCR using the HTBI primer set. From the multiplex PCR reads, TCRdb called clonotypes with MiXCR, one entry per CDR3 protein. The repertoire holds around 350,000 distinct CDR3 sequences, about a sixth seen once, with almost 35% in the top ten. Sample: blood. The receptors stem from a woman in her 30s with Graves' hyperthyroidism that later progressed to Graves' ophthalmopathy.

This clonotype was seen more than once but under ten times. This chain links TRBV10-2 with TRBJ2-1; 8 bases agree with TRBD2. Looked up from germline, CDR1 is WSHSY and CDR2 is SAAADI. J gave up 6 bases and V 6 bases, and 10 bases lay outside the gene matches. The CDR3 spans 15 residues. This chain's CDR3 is CASSTAGAEFNEQFF. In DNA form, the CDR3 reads TGCGCCAGCAGCACAGCGGGGGCGGAATTCAATGAGCAGTTCTTC.

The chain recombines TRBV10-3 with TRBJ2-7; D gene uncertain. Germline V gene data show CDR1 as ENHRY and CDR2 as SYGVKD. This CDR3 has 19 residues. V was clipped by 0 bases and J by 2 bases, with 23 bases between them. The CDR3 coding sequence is TGTGCCATCAGTGAGTCGACGGCCAGCCCGCTCCGAGCACCCTACGAGCAGTACTTC. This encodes CAISESTASPLRAPYEQYF.

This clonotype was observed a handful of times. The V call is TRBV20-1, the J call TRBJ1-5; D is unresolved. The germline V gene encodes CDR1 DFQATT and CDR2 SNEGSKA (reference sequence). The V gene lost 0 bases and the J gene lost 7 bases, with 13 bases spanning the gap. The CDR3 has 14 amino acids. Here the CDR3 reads CSARDPSSTQPQHF. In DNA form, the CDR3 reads TGCAGTGCTAGAGATCCATCGTCGACCCAGCCCCAGCATTTT.

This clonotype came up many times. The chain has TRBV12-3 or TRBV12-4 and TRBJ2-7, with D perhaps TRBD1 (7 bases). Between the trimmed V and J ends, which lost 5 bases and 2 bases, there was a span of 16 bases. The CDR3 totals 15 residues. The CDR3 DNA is TGTGCCAGCAGTCGTACAGGGGAGGTAACCTACGAGCAGTACTTC. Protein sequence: CASSRTGEVTYEQYF.

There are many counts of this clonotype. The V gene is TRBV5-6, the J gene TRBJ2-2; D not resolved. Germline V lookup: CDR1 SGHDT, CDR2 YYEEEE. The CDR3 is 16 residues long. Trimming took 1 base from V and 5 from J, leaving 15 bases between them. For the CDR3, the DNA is TGTGCCAGCAGCTTGATTGCCGGGTCGTCTACCGGGGAGCTGTTTTTT. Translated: CASSLIAGSSTGELFF.

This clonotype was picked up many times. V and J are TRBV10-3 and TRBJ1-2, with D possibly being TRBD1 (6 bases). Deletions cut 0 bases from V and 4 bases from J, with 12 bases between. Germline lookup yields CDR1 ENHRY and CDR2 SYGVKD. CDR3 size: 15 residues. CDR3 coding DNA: TGTGCCATCAGTGAGTCGGGGGGCTCGGGCTATGGCTACACCTTC. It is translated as CAISESGGSGYGYTF.

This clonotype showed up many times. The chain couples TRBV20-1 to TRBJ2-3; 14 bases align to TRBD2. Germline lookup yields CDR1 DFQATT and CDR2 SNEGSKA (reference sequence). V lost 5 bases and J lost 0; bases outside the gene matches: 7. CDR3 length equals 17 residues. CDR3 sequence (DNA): TGCAGTGCTGGGGGACTAGCGGGGGAACCGAGCACAGATACGCAGTATTTT. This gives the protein CSAGGLAGEPSTDTQYF.

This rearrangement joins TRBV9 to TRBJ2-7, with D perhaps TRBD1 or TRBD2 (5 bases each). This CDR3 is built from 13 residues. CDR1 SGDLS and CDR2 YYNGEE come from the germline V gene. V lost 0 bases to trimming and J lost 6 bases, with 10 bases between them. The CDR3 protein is CASSVGGFGEQYF. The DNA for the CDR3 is TGTGCCAGCAGCGTAGGGGGGTTCGGCGAGCAGTACTTC.

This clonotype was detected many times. The CDR3, as DNA: TGCAGTGCTAGAAGCGGGGGGGCCAATCAGCCCCAGCATTTT. It is translated as CSARSGGANQPQHF. The rearrangement uses TRBV20-1 and TRBJ1-5; TRBD1 might be the D (6 bases). Germline V gives CDR1 DFQATT, CDR2 SNEGSKA (reference sequence). V gave up 2 bases and J gave up 3 bases, with 11 bases separating them. CDR3 length equals 14 residues.

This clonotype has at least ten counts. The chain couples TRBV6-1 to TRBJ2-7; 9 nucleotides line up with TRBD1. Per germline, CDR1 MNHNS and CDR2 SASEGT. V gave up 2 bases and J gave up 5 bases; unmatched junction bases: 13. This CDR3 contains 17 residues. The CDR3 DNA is TGTGCCAGCAGTGAATTGCTCGGGACAGGGTATTCTGACGAGCAGTACTTC. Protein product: CASSELLGTGYSDEQYF.

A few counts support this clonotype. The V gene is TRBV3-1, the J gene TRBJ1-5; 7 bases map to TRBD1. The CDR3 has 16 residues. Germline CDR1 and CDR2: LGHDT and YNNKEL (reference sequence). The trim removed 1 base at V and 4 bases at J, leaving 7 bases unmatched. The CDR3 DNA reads TGTGCCAGCAGCCAAGTCCGCGACAGGGTGAATCAGCCCCAGCATTTT. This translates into CASSQVRDRVNQPQHF.

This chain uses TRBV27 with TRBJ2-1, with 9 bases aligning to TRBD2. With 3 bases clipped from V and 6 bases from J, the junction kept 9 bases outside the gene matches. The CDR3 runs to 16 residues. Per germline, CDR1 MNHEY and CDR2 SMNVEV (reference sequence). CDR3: CASSFGLASIRNEQFF. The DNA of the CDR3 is TGTGCCAGCAGTTTCGGACTAGCGTCCATACGCAATGAGCAGTTCTTC.

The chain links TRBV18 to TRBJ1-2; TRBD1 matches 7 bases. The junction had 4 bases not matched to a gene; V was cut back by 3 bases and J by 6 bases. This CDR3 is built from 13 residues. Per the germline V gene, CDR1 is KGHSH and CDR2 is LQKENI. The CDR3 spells CASSPGTVHGYTF. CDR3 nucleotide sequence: TGTGCCAGCTCACCGGGGACAGTCCATGGCTACACCTTC.

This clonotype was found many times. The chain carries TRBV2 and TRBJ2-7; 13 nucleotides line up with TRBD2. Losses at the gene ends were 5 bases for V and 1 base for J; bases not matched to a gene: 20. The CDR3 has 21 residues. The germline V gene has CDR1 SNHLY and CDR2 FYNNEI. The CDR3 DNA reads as TGTGCCAGCAGTACCCGAAACCCAACTAGCGGGAGGGCCTATCGGTCCTACGAGCAGTACTTC. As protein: CASSTRNPTSGRAYRSYEQYF.

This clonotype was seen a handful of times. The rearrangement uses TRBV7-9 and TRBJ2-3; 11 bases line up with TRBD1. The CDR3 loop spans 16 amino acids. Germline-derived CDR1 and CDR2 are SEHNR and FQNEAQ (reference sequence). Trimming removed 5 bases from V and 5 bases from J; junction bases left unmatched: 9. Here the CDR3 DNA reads TGTGCCAGCAGCCACCTGGACAGGGGGCAGGGAGATACGCAGTATTTT. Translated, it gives CASSHLDRGQGDTQYF.

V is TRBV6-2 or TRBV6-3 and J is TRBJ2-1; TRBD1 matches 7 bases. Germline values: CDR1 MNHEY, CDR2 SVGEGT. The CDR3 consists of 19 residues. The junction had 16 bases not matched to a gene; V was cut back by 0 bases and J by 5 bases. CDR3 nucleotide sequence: TGTGCCAGCAGTTACTCGACATACACAGGGGAAACCGTGAACAATGAGCAGTTCTTC. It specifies CASSYSTYTGETVNNEQFF.

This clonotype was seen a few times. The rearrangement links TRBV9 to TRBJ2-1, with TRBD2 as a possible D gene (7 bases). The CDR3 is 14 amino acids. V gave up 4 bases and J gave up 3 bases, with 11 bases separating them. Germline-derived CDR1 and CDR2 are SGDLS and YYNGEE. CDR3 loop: CASSRGGGYNEQFF. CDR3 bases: TGTGCCAGCAGCAGAGGGGGGGGCTACAATGAGCAGTTCTTC.

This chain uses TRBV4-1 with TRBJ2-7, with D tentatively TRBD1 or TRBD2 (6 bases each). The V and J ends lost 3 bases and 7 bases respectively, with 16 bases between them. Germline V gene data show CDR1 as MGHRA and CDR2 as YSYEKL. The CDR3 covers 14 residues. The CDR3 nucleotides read TGCGCCAGCAGCCAGGAGGGCAGGGGTGAAGAGCAGTACTTC. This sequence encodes CASSQEGRGEEQYF.

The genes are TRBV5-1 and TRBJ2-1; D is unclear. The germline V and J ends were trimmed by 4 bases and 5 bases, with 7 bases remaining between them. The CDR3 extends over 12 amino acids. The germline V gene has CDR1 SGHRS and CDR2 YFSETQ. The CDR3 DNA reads TGCGCCAGCAGCCGCATAGACAATGAGCAGTTCTTC. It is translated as CASSRIDNEQFF.

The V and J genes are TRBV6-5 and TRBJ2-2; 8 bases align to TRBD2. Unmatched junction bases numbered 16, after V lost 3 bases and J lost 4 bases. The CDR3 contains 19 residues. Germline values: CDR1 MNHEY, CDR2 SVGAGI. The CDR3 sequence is CASSYRSSGSFGATGELFF. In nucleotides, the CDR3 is TGTGCCAGCAGTTATAGATCCAGCGGGAGCTTCGGGGCCACCGGGGAGCTGTTTTTT.

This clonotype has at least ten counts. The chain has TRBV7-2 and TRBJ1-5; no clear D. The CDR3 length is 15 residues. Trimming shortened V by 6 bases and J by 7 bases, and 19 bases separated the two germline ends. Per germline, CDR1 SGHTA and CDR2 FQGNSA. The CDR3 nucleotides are TGTGCCAGCAGTCCATCTACTGAAATGGGACAGCCCCAGCATTTT. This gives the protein CASSPSTEMGQPQHF.

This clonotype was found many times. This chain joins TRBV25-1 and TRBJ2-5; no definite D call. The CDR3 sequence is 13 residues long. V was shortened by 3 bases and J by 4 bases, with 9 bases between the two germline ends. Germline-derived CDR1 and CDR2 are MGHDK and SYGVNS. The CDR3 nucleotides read TGTGCCAGCAGTGATCACCCCTCAGAGACCCAGTACTTC. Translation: CASSDHPSETQYF.

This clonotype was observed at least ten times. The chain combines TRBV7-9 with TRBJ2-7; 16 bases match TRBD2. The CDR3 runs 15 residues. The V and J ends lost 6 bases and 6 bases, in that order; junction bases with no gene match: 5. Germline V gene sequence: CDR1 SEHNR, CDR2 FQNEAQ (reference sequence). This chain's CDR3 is CASRPGLAGGREQYF. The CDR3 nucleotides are TGTGCCAGCAGACCGGGACTAGCGGGAGGGCGCGAGCAGTACTTC.

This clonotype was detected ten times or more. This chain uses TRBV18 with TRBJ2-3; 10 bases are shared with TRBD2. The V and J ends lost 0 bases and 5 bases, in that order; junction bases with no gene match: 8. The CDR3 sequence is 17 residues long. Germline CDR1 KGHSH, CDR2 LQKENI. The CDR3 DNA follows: TGTGCCAGCTCACCACCTCGGTTAGCGGGAGGTGGAGATACGCAGTATTTT. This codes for CASSPPRLAGGGDTQYF.